This T cell receptor beta chain was profiled in a study of CD8 T cells in Susac syndrome. V lost 2 bases to trimming and J lost 0 bases; unmatched junction nucleotides: 3. The CDR3 sequence is 15 residues long. CDR1 and CDR2 from the germline V gene are SGHDN and FVKESK. Random hexamers were used to reverse transcribe an amount of about 0.45 to 1 ug RNA. The TCR beta CDR3 was amplified by immunoSEQ multiplex PCR across 54 Vbeta, 13 Jbeta. TCRdb re-called the immunoSEQ multiplex PCR reads with MiXCR, one entry per CDR3 protein. The data contain roughly 120,000 distinct CDR3 sequences, just under 95% of them singletons.

The sequencing input was CD4+ T cells from PBMCs. This chain connects TRBV14 to TRBJ2-5; 7 bases align to TRBD2. This receptor was identified in a human donor in good health. CDR3 sequence reads: CASSQQLAHQETQYF. CDR3 sequence (DNA): TGTGCCAGCAGCCAACAACTAGCGCACCAAGAGACCCAGTACTTC. Full variable domain (missing parts from reference TRBV14 and TRBJ2-5): EAGVTQFPSHSVIEKGQTVTLRCDPISGHDNLYWYRRVMGKEIKFLLHFVKESKQDESGMPNNRFLAERTGGTYSTLKVQPAELEDSGVYFCASSQQLAHQETQYFGPGTRLLVL.